The sequence of this T cell receptor beta chain was determined in a study of T-cell memory formation after mild COVID-19. Study as a whole: Clusters of TCRs were largely donor specific.

TCRdb redid the calling of the 5' RACE reads with MiXCR, one entry per CDR3 protein. This table has under 300,000 distinct CDR3 sequences, about a sixth appearing once. About this clonotype itself: Antigen unknown.

In germline, CDR1 is SGHTA, CDR2 FQGNSA. CDR3 length: 13 residues. V dropped 6 bases and J dropped 5; count of bases not matched to a gene: 4. Whole-study results and caveats: Second-wave clones that peaked on day 37 lacked confirmed SARS-CoV-2 specificity. Some responding clones appeared in pre-infection memory, suggesting cross-reactive memory joined. Clones contracting over day 15 to 85 were CD4/CD8 balanced, with later expanders leaning CD4+.

The chain carries TRBV7-2 and TRBJ2-1, with 7 positions matching TRBD1. This clonotype was obtained from a young man who had mild COVID-19 (a few samples of this study predate the infection). Cell type and time point are not known. The sequencing sample was made of PBMCs or a T cell subset sorted from them (not recorded which). CDR3 DNA sequence: TGTGCCAGCAGACAGGGGATCGACAATGAGCAGTTCTTC. Its protein product is CASRQGIDNEQFF.